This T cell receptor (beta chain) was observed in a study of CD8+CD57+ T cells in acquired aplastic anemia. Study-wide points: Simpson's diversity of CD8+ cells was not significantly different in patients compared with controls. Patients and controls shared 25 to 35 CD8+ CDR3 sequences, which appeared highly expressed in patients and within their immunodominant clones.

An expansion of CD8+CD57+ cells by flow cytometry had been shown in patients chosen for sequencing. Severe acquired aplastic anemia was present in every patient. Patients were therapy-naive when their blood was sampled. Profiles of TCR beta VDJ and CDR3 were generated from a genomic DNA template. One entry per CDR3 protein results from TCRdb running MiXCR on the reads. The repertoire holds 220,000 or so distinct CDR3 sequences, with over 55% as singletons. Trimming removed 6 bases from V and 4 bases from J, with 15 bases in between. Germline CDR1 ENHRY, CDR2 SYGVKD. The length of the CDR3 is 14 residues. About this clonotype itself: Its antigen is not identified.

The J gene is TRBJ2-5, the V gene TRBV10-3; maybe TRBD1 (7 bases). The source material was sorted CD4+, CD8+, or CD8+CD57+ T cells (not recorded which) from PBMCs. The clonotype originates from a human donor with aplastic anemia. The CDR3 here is CAIRGVQGGETQYF. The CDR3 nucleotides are TGTGCCATCAGAGGGGTCCAGGGGGGAGAGACCCAGTACTTC.